This TCR beta chain emerged from a study of T cell responses to AZD1222 COVID-19 vaccine. The study's findings and limits: Across spike, vaccine-associated CD4 TCRs were found, dominant at 160-218 and 743-854. Recipients of two AZD1222 doses showed rising Spike-specific TCR breadth and depth. Donors in the cohort were predominantly white British and more often female, and clonal diversity was possibly underestimated.

V shed 2 bases and J shed 6 bases, with 3 bases lying between them. The CDR3 contains 11 residues. Per germline, CDR1 SGHTA and CDR2 FQGNSA. The table came from immunoSEQ multiplex PCR; TCRdb's copy has only in-frame clones and leaves some out. This sample has 120,000 or so clones; just over 90% occur once, and the top ten carry approximately 7.9%. A word on this clone: What it binds is unknown.

The TCR sequence derives from an adult in good health. Sequencing used peripheral blood, obtained on day 0 of AZD1222 vaccination. This sequence joins TRBV7-2 and TRBJ2-3; D not certain. CDR3 in DNA: TGTGCCAGCAGCTTATATGATACGCAGTATTTT. Its translation is CASSLYDTQYF.